This T cell receptor beta chain stems from a study of T-cell reconstitution after alpha-beta-depleted transplantation in children. With 5 bases clipped from V and 4 bases from J, the junction kept 11 bases outside the gene matches. CDR1 SEHNR and CDR2 FQNEAQ come from the germline V gene (reference sequence). This CDR3 region has 16 residues. This clonotype was observed a few times. The TCRbeta library was prepared with unique molecular identifiers. One entry per CDR3 protein results from TCRdb running MiXCR on the PCR reads. The sample records under 250,000 distinct CDR3 sequences, approximately 6.3% being singletons.

The rearrangement joins TRBV7-9 to TRBJ2-5; 9 bases agree with TRBD1. The origin of this receptor is a boy aged 2 to 10 with acute lymphoblastic leukemia, due to receive a stem cell transplant. The sequences come from PBMCs, collected before TCRalphabeta/CD19-depleted stem cell transplant. In DNA, the CDR3 is TGTGCCAGCAGCAGTACAGGGGGCTTTTGGGGAGAGACCCAGTACTTC. Its protein is CASSSTGGFWGETQYF. The full variable domain, its missing parts supplied by reference TRBV7-9 and TRBJ2-5, is DTGVSQNPRHKITKRGQNVTFRCDPISEHNRLYWYRQTLGQGPEFLTYFQNEAQLEKSRLLSDRFSAERPKGSFSTLEIQRTEQGDSAMYLCASSSTGGFWGETQYFGPGTRLLVL.